What follows is one TCR beta chain and its context. V was pared by 4 bases and J by 5 bases, with 11 bases between. The CDR3 runs to 14 residues. Germline V lookup: CDR1 MRHNA, CDR2 SNTAGT. This sample is drawn from a study of technical replicates of blood from a few donors. Sequencing used immunoSEQ multiplex PCR; TCRdb keeps in-frame clones, though not all of them. In the table there are approximately 82,000 clones, nearly 96% of which are singletons. What was sequenced was T cells isolated from PBMCs. This chain joins TRBV6-4 and TRBJ2-2; D is perhaps TRBD1 (5 bases). The receptor's source is a human donor in good health. The CDR3 sequence is CASSAGRATGELFF. The CDR3 nucleotides read TGTGCCAGCAGTGCTGGCAGGGCAACCGGGGAGCTGTTTTTT.